The 29 T cell receptor beta chains in this list originate from one sample, sequenced in a study of T cells after yellow fever vaccination. One entry per CDR3 protein, called by TCRdb with MiXCR from the 5' RACE reads. Among some 500,000 distinct CDR3 sequences listed, about 13% were seen once. The sequenced sample was PBMCs, obtained on the day of the yellow fever booster vaccination. All receptors derive from a man under 40 who received the YFV17D yellow fever vaccine.

This chain uses TRBV10-2 with TRBJ2-3, with TRBD1 identical over 9 bases. Germline V lookup: CDR1 WSHSY, CDR2 SAAADI. J lost 3 bases, V lost 8 bases, and 6 bases had no gene match. There are 14 residues in the CDR3. CDR3 sequence (DNA): TGCGCCAGCCGGCCCGGGACAGGGACAGATACGCAGTATTTT. Amino acids: CASRPGTGTDTQYF.

The genes are TRBV12-3 or TRBV12-4 and TRBJ2-7, with TRBD2 matching over 7 bases. CDR3 size: 12 residues. The junction had 11 bases not matched to a gene; V was cut back by 5 bases and J by 13 bases. This chain's CDR3 is CASSPSLQRGYF. In nucleotides, the CDR3 is TGTGCCAGCAGTCCATCTCTCCAGCGGGGTTACTTC.

Comments on this clonotype: One junction end does not reproduce the germline sequence, and a read error may be involved. The J gene is TRBJ1-4, the V gene TRBV7-9; D is uncertain. Germline V gene lookup returns CDR1 SEHNR and CDR2 FQNEAQ (reference sequence). The CDR3 is 15 amino acids. CDR3 nucleotides: TGTGCCAGCACCGGCGGCAGCTCCCGGGGTGAAAAACCGTTTTTT. Translated, it gives CASTGGSSRGEKPFF.

This clonotype was observed a few times. V and J are TRBV19 and TRBJ2-7, with 7 positions matching TRBD2. This CDR3 spans 14 amino acids. Germline CDR1 LNHDA, CDR2 SQIVND (reference sequence). V was clipped by 3 bases and J by 2 bases; unmatched bases: 4. The CDR3, as DNA: TGTGCCAGTAGTATTGGGACTACCCCCTACGAGCAGTACTTC. Translating it yields CASSIGTTPYEQYF.

This clonotype was seen a few times. This chain links TRBV10-3 with TRBJ1-5; 9 positions agree with TRBD1. Looked up from germline, CDR1 is ENHRY and CDR2 is SYGVKD. Trimming took 7 bases from V and 5 from J; bases not matched to a gene: 3. The CDR3 covers 13 residues. CDR3 bases: TGTGCCATCACTTGGGACAGGGATCAGCCCCAGCATTTT. It encodes CAITWDRDQPQHF.

The table lists this clonotype with a few counts. The gene calls are TRBV5-1 and TRBJ1-2, with D possibly TRBD1 on 5 matching bases. The CDR3 runs to 13 residues. Trimming took 0 bases from V and 8 from J, leaving 11 bases between them. Germline CDR1 SGHRS, CDR2 YFSETQ. The CDR3 loop reads CASSLEAGNGYTF. The CDR3 region has the DNA TGCGCCAGCAGCTTGGAGGCAGGGAACGGCTACACCTTC.

The chain recombines TRBV30 with TRBJ2-1, with D perhaps matching TRBD2 (6 bases). CDR3 length equals 14 residues. Trimming stripped 4 bases from V and 5 bases from J, with 15 bases between. In germline, CDR1 is GTSNPN, CDR2 SVGIG (reference sequence). The CDR3 nucleotides are TGTGCCTGGACATTCGGGAGTAGGAACAATGAGCAGTTCTTC. Translating it yields CAWTFGSRNNEQFF.

DNA for the CDR3: TGTGCCAGCAGCTCCGGGACTAGCGGAGGGGCCTTACAAGAGACCCAGTACTTC. Translating gives CASSSGTSGGALQETQYF. V and J are TRBV7-6 and TRBJ2-5; TRBD2 aligns across 11 bases. The junction had 12 bases not matched to a gene; V was cut back by 4 bases and J by 2 bases. The CDR3 has 18 residues. CDR1 SGHVS and CDR2 FNYEAQ come from the germline V gene. The whole variable domain, remainder taken from reference TRBV7-6 and TRBJ2-5, is GAGVSQSPRYKVTKRGQDVALRCDPISGHVSLYWYRQALGQGPEFLTYFNYEAQQDKSGLPNDRFSAERPEGSISTLTIQRTEQRDSAMYRCASSSGTSGGALQETQYFGPGTRLLVL.

The CDR3 DNA sequence: TGTGCCAGCAGTTTATTAAGCAGGAACACTGAAGCTTTCTTT. Protein product: CASSLLSRNTEAFF. The rearrangement links TRBV28 to TRBJ1-1; the D is unclear. The CDR3 has 14 residues. The germline V gene encodes CDR1 MDHEN and CDR2 SYDVKM. V lost 1 base, J lost 1 base, and 7 bases lay in between.

The gene calls are TRBV20-1 and TRBJ2-1; 7 bases agree with TRBD2. V dropped 6 bases and J dropped 5; count of bases not matched to a gene: 13. The CDR3 has 15 amino acids. Germline V CDR1 and CDR2: DFQATT, SNEGSKA (reference sequence). The DNA of the CDR3 is TGCAGTGCCCAGGGTTCGGGCGGGGGACACAATGAGCAGTTCTTC. It translates to CSAQGSGGGHNEQFF.

The chain links TRBV23-1 to TRBJ2-7; 9 nucleotides line up with TRBD1. TRBV23-1 is filed as an ORF, its function uncertain. Losses at the gene ends were 6 bases for V and 2 bases for J; bases not matched to a gene: 11. The CDR3 length is 16 residues. Here the CDR3 reads CASRPITGGIPYEQYF. CDR3 DNA: TGCGCCAGCAGACCAATAACAGGGGGCATTCCCTACGAGCAGTACTTC.

The V gene is TRBV2, the J gene TRBJ2-3; D is unclear. CDR1 and CDR2 (germline): SNHLY, FYNNEI. V dropped 5 bases and J dropped 2 bases, with 14 bases sitting between them. The CDR3 has 15 residues. The CDR3 loop is CASSWSTASTDTQYF. In DNA, the CDR3 is TGTGCCAGCAGTTGGTCAACAGCTTCCACAGATACGCAGTATTTT.

This clonotype was found many times. The rearrangement uses TRBV6-5 and TRBJ2-7; 10 bases align to TRBD1. Trimming took 5 bases from V and 2 from J; bases not matched to a gene: 6. CDR3 length equals 15 residues. The germline V gene encodes CDR1 MNHEY and CDR2 SVGAGI. CDR3 nucleotides: TGTGCCAGCAGTCAGGGGGACAGGGGACCCTACGAGCAGTACTTC. It codes for CASSQGDRGPYEQYF.

The sample holds many counts of this clonotype. The gene calls are TRBV29-1 and TRBJ2-5, with D unclear. The CDR3 is 13 amino acids. V gave up 7 bases and J gave up 5 bases, with 17 bases separating them. The V gene's germline CDR1 is SQVTM and CDR2 ANQGSEA. The CDR3 DNA reads TGCAGCGGTGAGGTCCCGCGTGGGGAGACCCAGTACTTC. It codes for CSGEVPRGETQYF.

This clonotype came up many times. The chain recombines TRBV12-3 or TRBV12-4 with TRBJ2-7; TRBD1 is a possible D gene (6 bases). This CDR3 has 14 amino acids. Trimming shortened V by 3 bases and J by 7 bases, and 16 bases separated the two germline ends. The CDR3 loop reads CASSFGTFYEEQYF. Written as DNA, the CDR3 is TGTGCCAGCAGTTTTGGGACATTTTACGAAGAGCAGTACTTC.

This clonotype was seen more than once but under ten times. The V gene is TRBV18, the J gene TRBJ2-2; D remains ambiguous. The CDR3 length is 16 residues. V was clipped by 6 bases and J by 0 bases, with 14 bases between them. Per germline, CDR1 KGHSH and CDR2 LQKENI. CDR3 sequence: CASSRAAAANTGELFF. DNA for the CDR3: TGTGCCAGCTCCCGGGCGGCGGCCGCGAACACCGGGGAGCTGTTTTTT. Drawing the rest from reference TRBV18 and TRBJ2-2, the complete variable domain is NAGVMQNPRHLVRRRGQEARLRCSPMKGHSHVYWYRQLPEEGLKFMVYLQKENIIDESGMPKERFSAEFPKEGPSILRIQQVVRGDSAAYFCASSRAAAANTGELFFGEGSRLTVL.

This clonotype was seen a few times. The chain couples TRBV27 to TRBJ2-2; D is undetermined. Germline CDR1 and CDR2: MNHEY and SMNVEV (reference sequence). Trimming pared 4 bases from V and 7 bases from J, leaving 13 bases between. The CDR3 sequence is 14 residues long. The CDR3 DNA is TGTGCCAGCAGTTACTTAGAATTTGGCGGGGAGCTGTTTTTT. Its protein is CASSYLEFGGELFF.

The V and J genes are TRBV27 and TRBJ2-6, with D hard to call. CDR1 and CDR2 from the germline V gene are MNHEY and SMNVEV (reference sequence). This CDR3 is 13 amino acids long. Trimming took off 5 bases at V and 5 bases at J, with 7 bases between the two ends. For the CDR3, the DNA is TGTGCCAGCAGTCTTAGGAGGGCCAACGTCCTGACTTTC. It encodes CASSLRRANVLTF.

This clonotype was found a few times. The CDR3 sequence: CASSLKGSSQYF. The DNA for the CDR3 is TGTGCCAGCAGCTTAAAGGGGAGTTCGCAGTATTTT. The chain combines TRBV7-2 with TRBJ2-3; D tentatively reads TRBD1 or TRBD2 (5 bases each). Trimming took off 2 bases at V and 10 bases at J, with 10 bases between the two ends. The CDR3 contains 12 residues. Germline CDR1 and CDR2: SGHTA and FQGNSA.

The rearrangement links TRBV7-9 to TRBJ2-5; 10 bases are shared with TRBD1. The CDR3 sequence is 16 residues long. Germline V CDR1 and CDR2: SEHNR, FQNEAQ (reference sequence). The J segment lost 3 bases and the V segment lost 7 bases, leaving 11 bases of the junction unmatched. CDR3 DNA sequence: TGTGCCAGCAACAAACACCGGACAGGGGGGGAAGAGACCCAGTACTTC. Translating gives CASNKHRTGGEETQYF.

This clonotype was found a few times. The V and J genes are TRBV20-1 and TRBJ2-1; TRBD2 agrees at 8 bases. The germline CDR1 and CDR2 sequences are DFQATT and SNEGSKA (reference sequence). The V gene end was trimmed by 5 bases and the J gene end by 7 bases; junction bases not matched to a gene: 13. CDR3 length: 15 amino acids. The chain's CDR3 is CSAHFGTRGGNEQFF. CDR3 bases: TGCAGTGCTCATTTCGGGACTAGAGGGGGGAATGAGCAGTTCTTC.

This clonotype was seen a handful of times. V gene TRBV6-5 combines with J gene TRBJ2-7, with TRBD1 identical over 11 bases. With V trimmed by 2 bases and J by 6 bases, 15 bases remained unmatched. This CDR3 region has 18 residues. The V gene's germline CDR1 is MNHEY and CDR2 SVGAGI. The CDR3, as DNA: TGTGCCAGCAGTTACGGTCGTGTTAGTAGGACAGGGGGCCTCGAGCAGTACTTC. Its protein is CASSYGRVSRTGGLEQYF.

This clonotype turned up a few times. The chain employs TRBV6-2 or TRBV6-3 and TRBJ2-6, with TRBD1 matching 10 bases. This CDR3 contains 20 residues. V gave up 2 bases and J gave up 0 bases; unmatched junction bases: 10. Germline values: CDR1 MNHEY, CDR2 SVGEGT. This chain's CDR3 is CASSYDRGQGISSGANVLTF. The CDR3 nucleotides read TGTGCCAGCAGTTACGACCGGGGACAGGGGATAAGCTCTGGGGCCAACGTCCTGACTTTC.

The chain is built from TRBV2 and TRBJ2-2; possibly TRBD1 or TRBD2 for D (6 bases each). The CDR3 loop spans 16 amino acids. V lost 1 base and J 5 bases, leaving 14 bases between the germline ends. The germline gives CDR1 SNHLY, CDR2 FYNNEI. CDR3 amino acids: CASSEGWGALTGELFF. CDR3 coding DNA: TGTGCCAGCAGTGAAGGGTGGGGGGCGCTGACCGGGGAGCTGTTTTTT.

This clonotype was observed a handful of times. The V and J genes are TRBV20-1 and TRBJ2-5, with D possibly being TRBD1 or TRBD2 (5 bases each). The CDR3 has 15 residues. Trimming left V 0 bases short and J 4 bases short, with 15 bases between. CDR1 is DFQATT, CDR2 SNEGSKA, per germline (reference sequence). CDR3 in amino acids: CSAREPRDVRETQYF. CDR3 DNA sequence: TGCAGTGCTAGAGAGCCTAGGGACGTGAGAGAGACCCAGTACTTC.

This clonotype was counted between two and nine times. V and J are TRBV18 and TRBJ2-6; the match to TRBD1 covers 7 bases. The length of the CDR3 is 16 residues. V shed 8 bases and J 0 bases; nucleotides not matched to a gene: 7. From germline, CDR1 is KGHSH and CDR2 LQKENI. The CDR3 DNA follows: TGTGCCAGCACAGGGGTGTGGTCCTCTGGGGCCAACGTCCTGACTTTC. Translation: CASTGVWSSGANVLTF. Using reference TRBV18 and TRBJ2-6 for the parts outside the CDR3, the full variable domain is NAGVMQNPRHLVRRRGQEARLRCSPMKGHSHVYWYRQLPEEGLKFMVYLQKENIIDESGMPKERFSAEFPKEGPSILRIQQVVRGDSAAYFCASTGVWSSGANVLTFGAGSRLTVL.

This clonotype was seen more than once but under ten times. This chain uses TRBV20-1 with TRBJ2-2; D is uncertain. The V gene's germline CDR1 is DFQATT and CDR2 SNEGSKA (reference sequence). Deletions cut 3 bases from V and 2 bases from J, with 10 bases between. CDR3 length: 14 amino acids. The CDR3 nucleotides read TGCAGTGCTAGTTCGGGTGGTAACACCGGGGAGCTGTTTTTT. This encodes CSASSGGNTGELFF.

Only a few counts were recorded for this clonotype. Relative to the germline gene, one junction end is altered; a read error may explain this. This rearrangement joins TRBV7-2 to TRBJ2-3; 8 positions agree with TRBD2. Germline-derived CDR1 and CDR2 are SGHTA and FQGNSA. CDR3 length: 16 residues. The CDR3 DNA reads as TGTGCCAGCAGCTTCCAGCCGGGACTAGGTACAGAGACGCAGTATTTT. This codes for CASSFQPGLGTETQYF.

CDR3 in amino acids: CASSDYGAGRGEQYF. Written as DNA, the CDR3 is TGTGCCAGCAGTGATTATGGGGCGGGAAGAGGCGAGCAGTACTTC. J is TRBJ2-7 and V is TRBV25-1, with TRBD2 as a possible D gene (6 bases). The CDR3 extends over 15 amino acids. Germline lookup yields CDR1 MGHDK and CDR2 SYGVNS. V was pared by 3 bases and J by 6 bases, with 18 bases between.